Shown below are 12 T cell receptor beta chains from a single sample sequenced in a study of control samples from healthy donors and cancer patients. Profiled with immunoSEQ multiplex PCR; TCRdb holds only in-frame clones, not every one. The sample yields approximately 97,000 clones, 85% seen once. Source material: blood. The receptors originated from a man aged 25-40 years in good health.

The rearrangement links TRBV7-8 to TRBJ2-7, with 7 bases aligning to TRBD2. V was pared by 5 bases and J by 7 bases, with 11 bases of the junction left unmatched. Germline V lookup: CDR1 SGHVS, CDR2 FQNEAQ. The CDR3 length is 14 residues. The CDR3 reads CASSPRGGLREQYF. The CDR3 DNA reads TGTGCCAGCAGCCCTAGGGGAGGGTTGAGAGAGCAGTACTTC.

This chain joins TRBV30 and TRBJ2-7; 10 bases are a match to TRBD2. The junction had 3 bases not matched to a gene; V was cut back by 1 base and J by 3 bases. There are 14 residues in the CDR3. CDR1 is GTSNPN, CDR2 SVGIG, per germline (reference sequence). CDR3 protein: CAWSGVAGGYEQYF. The DNA for the CDR3 is TGTGCCTGGAGTGGGGTAGCGGGGGGCTACGAGCAGTACTTC.

This chain uses TRBV5-4 with TRBJ1-5; D remains ambiguous. V shed 3 bases and J shed 5 bases, with 9 bases lying between them. This CDR3 spans 13 amino acids. Germline V gene sequence: CDR1 SGHNT, CDR2 YYREEE (reference sequence). The CDR3 here is CASSSEIDQPQHF. The CDR3 nucleotides are TGTGCCAGCAGCTCCGAGATCGATCAGCCCCAGCATTTT.

The V and J genes are TRBV12-3 or TRBV12-4 and TRBJ2-7; 12 bases agree with TRBD2. V lost 6 bases, J lost 4 bases, and 1 base stayed unmatched. The CDR3 spans 13 residues. The CDR3 spells CASRGTSGYEQYF. The DNA of the CDR3 is TGTGCCAGCAGAGGGACTAGCGGGTACGAGCAGTACTTC.

The chain's CDR3 is CASSLPGTLNTEAFF. CDR3 DNA: TGTGCCAGCAGCCTTCCCGGGACACTGAACACTGAAGCTTTCTTT. This chain connects TRBV5-6 to TRBJ1-1, with D perhaps matching TRBD1 (6 bases). Per germline, CDR1 SGHDT and CDR2 YYEEEE. The CDR3 has 15 residues. Trimming shortened V by 4 bases and J by 0 bases, and 13 bases separated the two germline ends. Supplemented by reference TRBV5-6 and TRBJ1-1, the full variable domain reads DAGVTQSPTHLIKTRGQQVTLRCSPKSGHDTVSWYQQALGQGPQFIFQYYEEEERQRGNFPDRFSGHQFPNYSSELNVNALLLGDSALYLCASSLPGTLNTEAFFGQGTRLTVV.

V usage is TRBV7-2 and J usage is TRBJ1-1; D gene ambiguous. The V gene's germline CDR1 is SGHTA and CDR2 FQGNSA. This CDR3 has 13 residues. Trimming removed 1 base at V and 3 bases at J, with 6 bases between. The CDR3 protein is CASSLEVYTEAFF. The CDR3 coding sequence is TGTGCCAGCAGCTTAGAGGTATACACTGAAGCTTTCTTT.

This clone was detected only once. The gene calls are TRBV18 and TRBJ2-3, with TRBD2 as a possible D gene (6 bases). Germline V CDR1 and CDR2: KGHSH, LQKENI. The CDR3 is made up of 13 amino acids. V was trimmed by 3 bases and J by 4 bases, leaving 8 bases between them. This CDR3 is CASSPSGADTQYF. CDR3 in DNA: TGTGCCAGCTCACCTTCGGGAGCAGATACGCAGTATTTT.

The chain carries TRBV5-1 and TRBJ2-7, with 9 nucleotides matching TRBD1. The CDR3 covers 16 residues. V dropped 0 bases and J dropped 4; count of bases not matched to a gene: 8. CDR1 is SGHRS and CDR2 is YFSETQ in the germline V gene. CDR3 amino acids: CASSLAWGQGAYEQYF. The CDR3 DNA is TGCGCCAGCAGCTTGGCCTGGGGACAGGGTGCGTACGAGCAGTACTTC.

The genes are TRBV9 and TRBJ2-2, with D possibly matching TRBD1 (6 bases). The CDR3 runs to 17 residues. V was clipped by 2 bases and J by 2 bases, with 16 bases between them. Germline V gene sequence: CDR1 SGDLS, CDR2 YYNGEE. The CDR3 region is CASSVAPGEVNTGELFF. Here the CDR3 DNA reads TGTGCCAGCAGCGTCGCCCCAGGGGAAGTCAACACCGGGGAGCTGTTTTTT.

The rearrangement uses TRBV11-2 and TRBJ1-6, with unresolved D. The length of the CDR3 is 13 residues. Germline V gene sequence: CDR1 SGHAT, CDR2 FQNNGV. V shed 5 bases and J shed 11 bases, with 13 bases lying between them. DNA for the CDR3: TGTGCCAGCAGCCAGTCCCATTCCCCACCCCTCCACTTT. This translates into CASSQSHSPPLHF.

The chain carries TRBV7-3 and TRBJ1-5; TRBD1 is a possible D gene (5 bases). Germline values: CDR1 SGHTA, CDR2 FQGTGA. The CDR3 spans 13 residues. Trimming pared 2 bases from V and 7 bases from J, leaving 9 bases between. CDR3 bases: TGTGCCAGCAGCTTACGGGGCGGACAGCCCCAGCATTTT. Amino acid sequence: CASSLRGGQPQHF.

The chain recombines TRBV7-9 with TRBJ2-1; D call uncertain. Germline V gene lookup returns CDR1 SEHNR and CDR2 FQNEAQ (reference sequence). The ends were cut back, 3 bases at V and 1 base at J, with 10 bases in the middle. The CDR3 loop spans 15 amino acids. CDR3 protein: CASSFGWGSYNEQFF. Here the CDR3 DNA reads TGTGCCAGCAGCTTTGGGTGGGGATCCTACAATGAGCAGTTCTTC.